What follows describes a single TCR beta chain. Its target is not known. The sample comes from a study of cytomegalovirus exposure and HLA in healthy donors. Overall study findings and caveats: Per a prior analysis, the majority of TCR beta V segments were productive roughly 87% or roughly 30% of the time. An analysis was carried out at a later point. It showed that HLA-associated TCR beta chains were more clonally expanded than equally common non-associated chains.

Primers for the PCR totalled 60 Vbeta and 13 Jbeta. Here immunoSEQ multiplex PCR was the method, and the copy in TCRdb shows in-frame clones only, minus some. Of under 200,000 clones in the sample, over 65% are singletons; the top ten hold around 3.3%. The CDR3 loop spans 14 amino acids. The germline V and J ends were trimmed by 3 bases and 6 bases, with 14 bases remaining between them. Per the germline V gene, CDR1 is MNHEY and CDR2 is SVGAGI. The V and J genes are TRBV6-5 and TRBJ1-1; the D gene is possibly TRBD1 (5 bases). Sequenced sample: PBMCs. The origin of this receptor is a woman in her thirties or forties in good health and CMV-seronegative. CDR3 loop: CASSYSRADPEAFF. The CDR3 DNA reads TGTGCCAGCAGTTATTCCAGGGCGGATCCTGAAGCTTTCTTT.